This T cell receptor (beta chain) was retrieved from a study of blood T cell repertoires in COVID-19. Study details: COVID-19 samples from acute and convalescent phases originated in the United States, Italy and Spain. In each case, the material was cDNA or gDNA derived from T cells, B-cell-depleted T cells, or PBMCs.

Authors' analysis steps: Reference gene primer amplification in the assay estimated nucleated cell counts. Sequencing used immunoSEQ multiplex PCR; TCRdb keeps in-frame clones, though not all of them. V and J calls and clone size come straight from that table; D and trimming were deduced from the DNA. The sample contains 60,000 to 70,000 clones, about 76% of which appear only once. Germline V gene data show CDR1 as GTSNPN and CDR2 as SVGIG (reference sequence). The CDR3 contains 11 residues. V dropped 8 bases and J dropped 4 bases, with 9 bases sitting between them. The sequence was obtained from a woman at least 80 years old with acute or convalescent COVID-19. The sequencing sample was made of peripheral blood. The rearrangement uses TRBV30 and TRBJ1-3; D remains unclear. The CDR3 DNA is TGTGCCCGCCGGTCCGGAAACACCATATATTTT. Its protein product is CARRSGNTIYF.